The next 3 T cell receptor beta chains were all read from a single sample in a study of T cells expressing NK-cell markers. TCRdb reprocessed the 5' RACE reads; each CDR3 protein has one entry and no DNA is given. Its clone listing holds some 340,000 distinct CDR3 sequences. The sample was blood T cells: a sorted CD56 or NKG2C T cell subset, CD4+ or CD8+ T cells, or bulk PBMC T cells (not recorded which). Source of these receptors: a man between 18 and 69 years old in good health.

The CDR3 is CASRYDDNTRYGYTF. This sequence joins TRBV5-1 and TRBJ1-2. Germline V gene sequence: CDR1 SGHRS, CDR2 YFSETQ. The length of the CDR3 is 15 residues.

This chain joins TRBV25-1 and TRBJ2-3; TCRdb picks TRBD2, but there is no DNA to check that call. The CDR3 is 13 residues long. CDR1 is MGHDK, CDR2 SYGVNS, per germline. The CDR3 reads CASRGLVSDTQYF.

The rearrangement joins TRBV6-4 to TRBJ1-5; the D call of TRBD1 rests on TCRdb alone, since no DNA is present to check it. Germline lookup yields CDR1 MRHNA and CDR2 SNTAGT. This CDR3 has 14 amino acids. CDR3 in amino acids: CASSEGTGKQPQHF.